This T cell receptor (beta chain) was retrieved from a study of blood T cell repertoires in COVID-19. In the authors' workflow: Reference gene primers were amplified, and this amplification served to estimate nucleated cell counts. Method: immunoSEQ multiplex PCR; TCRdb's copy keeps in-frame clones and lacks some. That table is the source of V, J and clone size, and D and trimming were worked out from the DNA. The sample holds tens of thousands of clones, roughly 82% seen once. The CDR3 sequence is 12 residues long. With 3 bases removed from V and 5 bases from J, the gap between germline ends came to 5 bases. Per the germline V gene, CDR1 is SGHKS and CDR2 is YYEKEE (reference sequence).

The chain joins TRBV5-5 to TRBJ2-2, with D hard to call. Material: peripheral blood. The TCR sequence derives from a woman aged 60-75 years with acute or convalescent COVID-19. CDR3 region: CASSSNTGELFF. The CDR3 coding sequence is TGTGCCAGCAGCTCAAATACCGGGGAGCTGTTTTTT.